What follows is one T cell receptor (beta chain) and its context. The CDR3 has 14 residues. The V gene's germline CDR1 is PRHDT and CDR2 FYEKMQ (reference sequence). The V gene end was trimmed by 3 bases and the J gene end by 5 bases; junction bases not matched to a gene: 6. The data belong to a study of regulatory dendritic cells for organ transplantation. The protocol was immunoSEQ multiplex PCR, while the TCRdb copy is restricted to in-frame clones and leaves out a portion. Here the sample spans some 40,000 clones, 75% to 95% being singletons. The TCR was taken from a human donor in good health. Specimen: naive CD8+ T cells from blood. The subset was: CD45RA+ naive T cells. The chain is built from TRBV13 and TRBJ2-7; TRBD1 agrees at 8 bases. The CDR3, as DNA: TGTGCCAGCAGCTTTCCTGACAGGGGCGACGAGCAGTACTTC. This translates into CASSFPDRGDEQYF. The variable domain in full, with the rest retrieved from reference TRBV13 and TRBJ2-7, is AAGVIQSPRHLIKEKRETATLKCYPIPRHDTVYWYQQGPGQDPQFLISFYEKMQSDKGSIPDRFSAQQFSDYHSELNMSSLELGDSALYFCASSFPDRGDEQYFGPGTRLTVT.